The entry below describes one T cell receptor beta chain. Its antigen remains unknown. Repertoires were generated with immunoSEQ multiplex PCR, while TCRdb's copy carries only in-frame clones and drops some. The table has roughly 40,000 clones, 80% to 90% seen once. This sample is drawn from a study of siplizumab effects on memory and regulatory T cells. Findings of the study overall: For mappable alloreactive CD4+ clones, the mean Treg-derived fraction was around 69% with siplizumab and approximately 26% in controls. Roughly 80-97% of dividing CD4+ or CD8+ clones were without an attributable naive or memory phenotype.

With 6 bases clipped from V and 6 bases from J, the junction kept 13 bases outside the gene matches. The CDR3 sequence is 15 residues long. Germline values: CDR1 MNHEY, CDR2 SVGAGI. This rearrangement joins TRBV6-5 to TRBJ1-1, with 7 bases identical to TRBD1. This clonotype originated in a human donor in good health. Source material: naive CD4+ T cells sorted from blood. In DNA, the CDR3 is TGTGCCAGCAGGATCGACAGGGTAGGGTTCGCTGAAGCTTTCTTT. Translating it yields CASRIDRVGFAEAFF.